The T cell receptor beta chain under discussion was sequenced for a study of T cell responses to AZD1222 COVID-19 vaccine. Clones were read by immunoSEQ multiplex PCR, and TCRdb kept only the in-frame ones, dropping some. The top ten clones hold around 4.9% of a sample with approximately 4,600 clones, around 91% of them seen once. General study findings and limits: No day 14 peak samples; only post-peak repertoires were characterized. The study found vaccine-associated CD4 TCRs spanning spike, dominant at 160-218 and 743-854. White British people made up most donors, females outnumbered males, and clonal diversity was possibly underestimated.

V lost 7 bases and J lost 0, with 11 bases in between. This CDR3 contains 13 residues. Germline CDR1 is SGHRS and CDR2 is YFSETQ. As regards this clone: Its antigen is not identified.

V is TRBV5-1 and J is TRBJ2-7; possible D gene TRBD2, 5 bases. The source is an adult who received the AZD1222 COVID-19 vaccine. The specimen comprised peripheral blood, sampled 28 days after the second AZD1222 dose. CDR3 in amino acids: CASPYTSSYEQYF. CDR3 DNA: TGCGCCAGCCCTTACACTAGCTCCTACGAGCAGTACTTC.